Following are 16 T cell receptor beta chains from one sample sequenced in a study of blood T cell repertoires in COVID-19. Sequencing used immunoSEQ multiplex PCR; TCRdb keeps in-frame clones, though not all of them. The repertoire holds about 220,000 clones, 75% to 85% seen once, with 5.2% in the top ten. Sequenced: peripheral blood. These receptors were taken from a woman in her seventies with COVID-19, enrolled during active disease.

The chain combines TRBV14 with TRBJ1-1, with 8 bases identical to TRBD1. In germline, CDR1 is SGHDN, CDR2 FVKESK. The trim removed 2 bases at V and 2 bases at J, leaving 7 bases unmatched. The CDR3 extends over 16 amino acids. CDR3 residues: CASSQSQGAGNTEAFF. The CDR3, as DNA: TGTGCCAGCAGCCAAAGCCAGGGGGCAGGAAACACTGAAGCTTTCTTT.

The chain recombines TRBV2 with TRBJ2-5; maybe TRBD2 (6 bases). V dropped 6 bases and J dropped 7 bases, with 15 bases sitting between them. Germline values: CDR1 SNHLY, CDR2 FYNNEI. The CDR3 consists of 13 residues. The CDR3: CASRGGTSGTQYF. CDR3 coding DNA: TGTGCCAGCAGAGGCGGGACCTCGGGGACCCAGTACTTC.

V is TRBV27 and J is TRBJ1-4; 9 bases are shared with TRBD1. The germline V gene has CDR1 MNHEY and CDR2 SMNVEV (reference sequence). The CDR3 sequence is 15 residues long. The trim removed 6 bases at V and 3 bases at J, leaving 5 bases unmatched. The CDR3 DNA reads TGTGCCAGCAGGTTACAGGGGGCGGCTAATGAAAAACTGTTTTTT. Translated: CASRLQGAANEKLFF.

The CDR3 DNA is TGTGCCAGCTCCTACAACCCGACAGAATTCTATGGCTACACCTTC. Encoded protein: CASSYNPTEFYGYTF. The chain combines TRBV18 with TRBJ1-2; TRBD1 is a possible D gene (5 bases). Germline V lookup: CDR1 KGHSH, CDR2 LQKENI. The CDR3 runs to 15 residues. V lost 6 bases to trimming and J lost 4 bases, with 18 bases between them.

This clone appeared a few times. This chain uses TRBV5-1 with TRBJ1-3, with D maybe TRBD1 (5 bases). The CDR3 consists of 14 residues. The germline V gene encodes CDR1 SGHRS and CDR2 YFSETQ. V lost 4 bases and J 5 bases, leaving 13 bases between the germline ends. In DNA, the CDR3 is TGCGCCAGCAGCCCAGGGTACGGGCGAAACACCATATATTTT. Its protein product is CASSPGYGRNTIYF.

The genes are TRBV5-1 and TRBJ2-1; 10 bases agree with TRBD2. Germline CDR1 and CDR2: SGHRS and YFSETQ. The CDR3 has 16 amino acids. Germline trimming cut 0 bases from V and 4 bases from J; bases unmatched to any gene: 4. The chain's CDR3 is CASSLGGTSAYNEQFF. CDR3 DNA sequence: TGCGCCAGCAGCTTGGGTGGGACTAGCGCATACAATGAGCAGTTCTTC.

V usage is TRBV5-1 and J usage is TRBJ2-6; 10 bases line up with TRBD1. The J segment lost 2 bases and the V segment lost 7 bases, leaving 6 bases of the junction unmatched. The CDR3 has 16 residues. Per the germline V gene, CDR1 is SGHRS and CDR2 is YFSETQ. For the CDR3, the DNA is TGCGCCAGCTACGACAGGGGGCAGGCTGGGGCCAACGTCCTGACTTTC. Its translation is CASYDRGQAGANVLTF.

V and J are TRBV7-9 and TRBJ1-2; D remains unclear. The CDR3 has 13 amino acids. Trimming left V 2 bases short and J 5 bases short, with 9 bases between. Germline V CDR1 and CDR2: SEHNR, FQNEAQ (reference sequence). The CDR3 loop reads CASSLLSAYGYTF. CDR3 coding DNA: TGTGCCAGCAGCTTACTGTCAGCGTATGGCTACACCTTC.

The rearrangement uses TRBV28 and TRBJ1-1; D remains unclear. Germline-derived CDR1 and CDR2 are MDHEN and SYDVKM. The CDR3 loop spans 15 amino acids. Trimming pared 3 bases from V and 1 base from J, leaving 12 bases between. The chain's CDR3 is CASSLPQASNTEAFF. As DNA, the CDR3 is TGTGCCAGCAGTTTGCCTCAGGCCTCGAACACTGAAGCTTTCTTT.

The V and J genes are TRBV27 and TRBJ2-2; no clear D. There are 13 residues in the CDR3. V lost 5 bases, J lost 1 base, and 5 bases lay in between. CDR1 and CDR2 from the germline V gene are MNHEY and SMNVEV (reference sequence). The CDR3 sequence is CASSLLNTGELFF. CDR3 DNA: TGTGCCAGCAGTCTCTTGAACACCGGGGAGCTGTTTTTT.

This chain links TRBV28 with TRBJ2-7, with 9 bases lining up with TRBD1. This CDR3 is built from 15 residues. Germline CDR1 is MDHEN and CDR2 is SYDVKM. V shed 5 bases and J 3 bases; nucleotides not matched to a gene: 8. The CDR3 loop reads CASSPLVGQGYEQYF. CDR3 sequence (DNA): TGTGCCAGCAGTCCTCTGGTGGGACAGGGCTACGAGCAGTACTTC. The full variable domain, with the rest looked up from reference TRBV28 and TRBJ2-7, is DVKVTQSSRYLVKRTGEKVFLECVQDMDHENMFWYRQDPGLGLRLIYFSYDVKMKEKGDIPEGYSVSREKKERFSLILESASTNQTSMYLCASSPLVGQGYEQYFGPGTRLTVT.

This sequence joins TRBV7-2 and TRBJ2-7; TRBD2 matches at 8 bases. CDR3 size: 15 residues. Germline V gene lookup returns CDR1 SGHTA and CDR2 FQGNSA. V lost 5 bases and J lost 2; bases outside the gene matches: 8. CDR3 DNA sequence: TGTGCCAGCAGCACGGTAGCGGGAACTCCCTACGAGCAGTACTTC. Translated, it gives CASSTVAGTPYEQYF.

CDR3 in amino acids: CASQGDRDTGELFF. DNA of the CDR3: TGTGCCAGCCAGGGGGATCGGGACACCGGGGAGCTGTTTTTT. The rearrangement uses TRBV28 and TRBJ2-2, with 7 bases fitting TRBD1. CDR3 length equals 14 residues. The junction had 6 bases not matched to a gene; V was cut back by 8 bases and J by 3 bases. Germline values: CDR1 MDHEN, CDR2 SYDVKM.

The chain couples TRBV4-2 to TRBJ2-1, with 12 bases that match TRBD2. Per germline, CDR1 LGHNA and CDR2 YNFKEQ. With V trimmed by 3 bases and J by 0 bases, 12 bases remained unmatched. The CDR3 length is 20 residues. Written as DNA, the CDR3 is TGTGCCAGCAGCCAGACCGACTGGCTAGCGGGAGGGCTCTCCTACAATGAGCAGTTCTTC. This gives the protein CASSQTDWLAGGLSYNEQFF.

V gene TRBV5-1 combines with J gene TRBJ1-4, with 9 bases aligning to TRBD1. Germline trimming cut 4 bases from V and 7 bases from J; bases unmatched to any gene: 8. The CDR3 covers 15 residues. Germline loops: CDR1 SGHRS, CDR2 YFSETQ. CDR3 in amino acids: CASSDPGQGGEKLFF. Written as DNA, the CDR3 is TGCGCCAGCAGCGATCCGGGACAGGGAGGTGAAAAACTGTTTTTT.

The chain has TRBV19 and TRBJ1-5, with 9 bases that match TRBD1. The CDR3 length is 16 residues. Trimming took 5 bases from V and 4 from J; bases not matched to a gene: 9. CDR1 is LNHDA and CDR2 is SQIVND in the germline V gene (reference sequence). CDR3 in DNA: TGTGCCAGTAGTGTGCCGGGACAGGGAGGTAATCAGCCCCAGCATTTT. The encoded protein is CASSVPGQGGNQPQHF. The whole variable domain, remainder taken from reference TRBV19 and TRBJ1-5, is DGGITQSPKYLFRKEGQNVTLSCEQNLNHDAMYWYRQDPGQGLRLIYYSQIVNDFQKGDIAEGYSVSREKKESFPLTVTSAQKNPTAFYLCASSVPGQGGNQPQHFGDGTRLSIL.